What follows are 14 T cell receptor beta chains derived from one specimen sequenced in a study of blood T cell repertoires in COVID-19. Produced via immunoSEQ multiplex PCR; TCRdb's table is partial and in-frame only. The data contain roughly 250,000 clones, more than 70% of them singletons. Sequencing used PBMCs or T cells enriched from blood (not recorded which). These receptors all come from a woman in her thirties or forties with acute COVID-19.

This clone was seen a handful of times. The CDR3 region has the DNA TGTGCCAGCAGTTTATCCCCCTGGGCCCCCTACAATGAGCAGTTCTTC. This gives the protein CASSLSPWAPYNEQFF. The chain uses TRBV28 and TRBJ2-1; D unresolved. The length of the CDR3 is 16 residues. V was trimmed by 1 base and J by 2 bases, leaving 12 bases between them. Germline V CDR1 and CDR2: MDHEN, SYDVKM. Supplemented by reference TRBV28 and TRBJ2-1, the full variable domain reads DVKVTQSSRYLVKRTGEKVFLECVQDMDHENMFWYRQDPGLGLRLIYFSYDVKMKEKGDIPEGYSVSREKKERFSLILESASTNQTSMYLCASSLSPWAPYNEQFFGPGTRLTVL.

V gene TRBV9 combines with J gene TRBJ1-2; the D gene is possibly TRBD1 (6 bases). Per the germline V gene, CDR1 is SGDLS and CDR2 is YYNGEE. V was clipped by 3 bases and J by 0 bases, with 12 bases between them. The CDR3 has 15 residues. The CDR3 here is CASSGDTLANYGYTF. The CDR3 DNA is TGTGCCAGCAGCGGGGACACTTTAGCTAACTATGGCTACACCTTC.

The chain links TRBV28 to TRBJ2-5, with 8 nucleotides matching TRBD1. The CDR3 is made up of 16 amino acids. With 4 bases clipped from V and 5 bases from J, the junction kept 12 bases outside the gene matches. The V gene's germline CDR1 is MDHEN and CDR2 SYDVKM. The DNA of the CDR3 is TGTGCCAGCAGTTCCCTCCCTCGACAGGGGACGGAGACCCAGTACTTC. Its protein is CASSSLPRQGTETQYF.

The chain combines TRBV7-3 with TRBJ2-1; the match to TRBD2 covers 9 bases. The V segment lost 5 bases and the J segment 6 bases; nucleotides outside the gene matches: 5. Germline V gene lookup returns CDR1 SGHTA and CDR2 FQGTGA. The CDR3 consists of 14 residues. Written as DNA, the CDR3 is TGTGCCAGCAGCCTAGCGGGACCCAGCAATGAGCAGTTCTTC. This translates into CASSLAGPSNEQFF.

The V and J genes are TRBV24-1 and TRBJ1-2, with 7 bases aligning to TRBD1. The CDR3 has 14 amino acids. Germline V lookup: CDR1 KGHDR, CDR2 SFDVKD. Trimming took 6 bases from V and 5 from J; bases not matched to a gene: 8. The CDR3 sequence is CATSRTGTEYGYTF. The CDR3 DNA follows: TGTGCCACCAGTCGGACCGGGACAGAGTATGGCTACACCTTC.

The J gene is TRBJ2-2, the V gene TRBV5-1; 12 bases agree with TRBD2. Germline values: CDR1 SGHRS, CDR2 YFSETQ. Trimming at V came to 0 bases and at J to 6 bases, leaving 15 bases not matched to a gene. This CDR3 is built from 20 residues. As DNA, the CDR3 is TGCGCCAGCAGCTTGGTGGTCGTTTCGAGACTAGCGGGAGTGGCCGGGGAGCTGTTTTTT. Its translation is CASSLVVVSRLAGVAGELFF.

This chain links TRBV28 with TRBJ2-2; D gene uncertain. The V gene lost 3 bases and the J gene lost 5 bases, with 10 bases spanning the gap. CDR3 length: 14 amino acids. The germline V gene has CDR1 MDHEN and CDR2 SYDVKM. The CDR3 sequence: CASSFDPGTGELFF. The CDR3 nucleotides are TGTGCCAGCAGTTTTGACCCAGGAACCGGGGAGCTGTTTTTT.

The V and J genes are TRBV6-1 and TRBJ2-1; no reliable D call. Germline CDR1 reads MNHNS; CDR2 reads SASEGT. Trimming took off 2 bases at V and 4 bases at J, with 12 bases between the two ends. The CDR3 length is 15 residues. The CDR3 loop reads CASSEIPRRYNEQFF. The CDR3 DNA follows: TGTGCCAGCAGTGAAATACCCCGCAGGTACAATGAGCAGTTCTTC.

This chain joins TRBV30 and TRBJ2-1; possibly TRBD2 for D (5 bases). The V gene's germline CDR1 is GTSNPN and CDR2 SVGIG (reference sequence). Trimming cost V 3 bases and J 4 bases, with 10 bases left between them. The CDR3 length is 13 residues. DNA of the CDR3: TGTGCCTGGAGGGACTGGAGGTACAATGAGCAGTTCTTC. This translates into CAWRDWRYNEQFF.

The genes are TRBV7-2 and TRBJ2-5; 15 bases map to TRBD2. The CDR3 length is 16 residues. Germline V CDR1 and CDR2: SGHTA, FQGNSA. V lost 4 bases to trimming and J lost 5 bases; unmatched junction nucleotides: 5. The CDR3 reads CASSWGLAGGGETQYF. The CDR3 region has the DNA TGTGCCAGCAGCTGGGGACTAGCGGGAGGAGGGGAGACCCAGTACTTC.

The chain recombines TRBV6-5 with TRBJ2-3; D ambiguous. The V and J ends lost 6 bases and 2 bases respectively, with 9 bases between them. Germline CDR1 and CDR2: MNHEY and SVGAGI. The CDR3 runs to 13 residues. CDR3 in amino acids: CASRAPSTDTQYF. The DNA for the CDR3 is TGTGCCAGCAGGGCCCCCTCCACAGATACGCAGTATTTT.

Only one count was recorded for this clone. The chain carries TRBV3-1 (or the pseudogene TRBV3-2) and TRBJ1-4, with D unresolved. Germline V gene sequence: CDR1 LGHDT, CDR2 YNNKEL (reference sequence). The length of the CDR3 is 17 residues. V lost 3 bases to trimming and J lost 3 bases, with 17 bases between them. The CDR3 here is CASSQVGRRASNEKLFF. For the CDR3, the DNA is TGTGCCAGCAGCCAGGTTGGACGGAGGGCCTCTAATGAAAAACTGTTTTTT.

This chain links TRBV12-5 with TRBJ1-5; tentatively, D is TRBD1 (5 bases). Trimming removed 6 bases at V and 0 bases at J, with 18 bases between. This CDR3 comprises 17 residues. Germline-derived CDR1 and CDR2 are LGHNT and FRNRAP. CDR3 sequence (DNA): TGTGCTAGTGGGCGGGGAGGGGCGTCTTATAGCAATCAGCCCCAGCATTTT. As protein: CASGRGGASYSNQPQHF.

This chain uses TRBV7-2 with TRBJ1-5; D is possibly TRBD1 (5 bases). There are 16 residues in the CDR3. Germline V gene data show CDR1 as SGHTA and CDR2 as FQGNSA. Trimming cost V 1 base and J 3 bases, with 13 bases left between them. CDR3 residues: CASSLGGAGFNQPQHF. CDR3 in DNA: TGTGCCAGCAGCTTAGGTGGGGCAGGGTTCAATCAGCCCCAGCATTTT.